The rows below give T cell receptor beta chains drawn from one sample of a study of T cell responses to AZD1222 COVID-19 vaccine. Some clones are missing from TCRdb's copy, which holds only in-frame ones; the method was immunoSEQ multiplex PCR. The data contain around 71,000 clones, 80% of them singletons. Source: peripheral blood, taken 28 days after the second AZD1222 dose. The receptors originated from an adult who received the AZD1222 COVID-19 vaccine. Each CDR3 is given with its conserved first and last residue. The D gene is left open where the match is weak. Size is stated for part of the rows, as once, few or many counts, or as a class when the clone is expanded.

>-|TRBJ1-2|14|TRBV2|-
TGTGCCAGCAGTAGACAGGTGGCTAACTATGGCTACACCTTC
CASSRQVANYGYTF
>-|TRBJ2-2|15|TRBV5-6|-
TGTGCCAGCAGCCATGCGCAGCGGTACACCGGGGAGCTGTTTTTT
CASSHAQRYTGELFF
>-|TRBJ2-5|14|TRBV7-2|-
TGTGCCAGCAGCTTAGGAAGGGGCCAAGAGACCCAGTACTTC
CASSLGRGQETQYF
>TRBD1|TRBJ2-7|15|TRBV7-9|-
TGTGCCAGCAGCTCTTCCGGGACAGGGGTTCGCGAGCAGTACTTC
CASSSSGTGVREQYF
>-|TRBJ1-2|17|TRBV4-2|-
TGTGCCAGCACTCGATTGGATGCCGGGGGCGCGGCTAATGGCTACACCTTC
CASTRLDAGGAANGYTF
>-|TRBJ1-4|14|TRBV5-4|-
TGTGCCAGCAGCCAAGACTTGGGGGATGAAAAACTGTTTTTT
CASSQDLGDEKLFF
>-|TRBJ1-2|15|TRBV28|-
TGTGCCAGCATCAAATCATTCCGGGACAACTATGGCTACACCTTC
CASIKSFRDNYGYTF
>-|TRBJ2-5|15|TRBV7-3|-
TGTGCCAGCAGCCCACAGCTGGGGAACCAAGAGACCCAGTACTTC
CASSPQLGNQETQYF
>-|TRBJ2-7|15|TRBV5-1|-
TGCGCCAGCAGCTTGGGGATTGGGCATTCCTACGAGCAGTACTTC
CASSLGIGHSYEQYF
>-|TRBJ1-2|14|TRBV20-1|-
TGCAGTGCTAGTTTTCCGGGGATCAGCTATGGCTACACCTTC
CSASFPGISYGYTF
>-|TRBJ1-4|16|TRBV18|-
TGTGCCAGCTCCTTTCAAACCGGGACAACTAATGAAAAACTGTTTTTT
CASSFQTGTTNEKLFF
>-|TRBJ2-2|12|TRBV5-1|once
TGCGCCAGCAGCTTGAGCTACGGGGAGCTGTTTTTT
CASSLSYGELFF
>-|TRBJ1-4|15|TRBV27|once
TGTGCCAGCAGCCCCGATGGAAGGAATAATGAAAAACTGTTTTTT
CASSPDGRNNEKLFF
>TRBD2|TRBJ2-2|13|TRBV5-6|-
TGTGCCACGCTGGCGGGAGGAACCGGGGAGCTGTTTTTT
CATLAGGTGELFF
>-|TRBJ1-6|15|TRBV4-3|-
TGCGCCAGCAGCCCGGCGAGGACAGATAATTCACCCCTCCACTTT
CASSPARTDNSPLHF
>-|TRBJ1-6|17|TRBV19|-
TGTGCCAGTAGTACGGACTTACAATTCCCTATTTTTTCACCCCTCCACTTT
CASSTDLQFPIFSPLHF
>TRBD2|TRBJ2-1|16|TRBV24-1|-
TGTGCCACCAGTGATTTAGGGCTAGCGGGGGGCAAAGAGCAGTTCTTC
CATSDLGLAGGKEQFF